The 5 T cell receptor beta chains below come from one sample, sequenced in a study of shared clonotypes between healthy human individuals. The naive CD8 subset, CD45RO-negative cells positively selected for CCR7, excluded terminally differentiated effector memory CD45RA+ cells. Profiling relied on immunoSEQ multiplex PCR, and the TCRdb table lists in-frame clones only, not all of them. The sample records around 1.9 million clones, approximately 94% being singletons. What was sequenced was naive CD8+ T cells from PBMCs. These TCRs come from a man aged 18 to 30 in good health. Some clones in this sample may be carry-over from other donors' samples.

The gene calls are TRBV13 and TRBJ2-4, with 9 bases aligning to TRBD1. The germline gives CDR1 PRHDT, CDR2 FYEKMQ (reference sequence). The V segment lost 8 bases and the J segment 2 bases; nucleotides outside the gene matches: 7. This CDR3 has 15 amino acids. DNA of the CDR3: TGTGCCAGCCAACCGGGACAGGGAACCAAAAACATTCAGTACTTC. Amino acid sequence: CASQPGQGTKNIQYF.

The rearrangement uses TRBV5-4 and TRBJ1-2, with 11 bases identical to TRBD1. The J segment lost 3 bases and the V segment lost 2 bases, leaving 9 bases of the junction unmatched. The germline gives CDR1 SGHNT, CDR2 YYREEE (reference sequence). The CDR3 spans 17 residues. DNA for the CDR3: TGTGCCAGCAGCTTTGGGACAGGGGGAAGTAGTGACTATGGCTACACCTTC. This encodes CASSFGTGGSSDYGYTF. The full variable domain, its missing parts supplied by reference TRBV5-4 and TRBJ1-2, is ETGVTQSPTHLIKTRGQQVTLRCSSQSGHNTVSWYQQALGQGPQFIFQYYREEENGRGNFPPRFSGLQFPNYSSELNVNALELDDSALYLCASSFGTGGSSDYGYTFGSGTRLTVV.

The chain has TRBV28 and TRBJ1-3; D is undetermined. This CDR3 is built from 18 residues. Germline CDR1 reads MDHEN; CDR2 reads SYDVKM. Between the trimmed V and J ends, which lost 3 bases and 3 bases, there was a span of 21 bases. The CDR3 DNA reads TGTGCCAGCAGTTTTGGACGTACCGGCAAGGTTTTTGGAAACACCATATATTTT. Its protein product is CASSFGRTGKVFGNTIYF.

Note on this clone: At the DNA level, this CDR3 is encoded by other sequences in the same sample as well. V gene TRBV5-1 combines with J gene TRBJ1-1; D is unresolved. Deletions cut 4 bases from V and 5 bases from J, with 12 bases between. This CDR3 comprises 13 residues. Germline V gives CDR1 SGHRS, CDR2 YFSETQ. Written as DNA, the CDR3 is TGCGCCAGCAGCCCCCGTGGTGGTACTGAAGCTTTCTTT. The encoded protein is CASSPRGGTEAFF.

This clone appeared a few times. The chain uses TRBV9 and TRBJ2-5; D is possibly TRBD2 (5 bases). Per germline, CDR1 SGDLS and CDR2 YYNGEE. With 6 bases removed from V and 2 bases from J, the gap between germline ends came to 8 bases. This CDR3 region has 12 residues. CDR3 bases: TGTGCCAGCACAACGGGACAAGAGACCCAGTACTTC. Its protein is CASTTGQETQYF.